A selection of T cell receptor beta chains follows, all from one sample in a study of blood T cell repertoires in COVID-19. TCRdb's table, derived via immunoSEQ multiplex PCR, lists solely in-frame clones and lacks some. The table has 200,000 to 250,000 clones, around four fifths seen once. Specimen: peripheral blood. The receptors here all came from a man between 25 and 39 years old with active or convalescent COVID-19. Both conserved end residues are part of each CDR3. A D gene is named only where the DNA matches it firmly. Where a row states a size, it is once, few, many or the class of an expanded clone; other rows omit it.

J gene,D gene,V gene,CDR3 length,clone size,CDR3 protein,CDR3 DNA
TRBJ1-5,.,TRBV30,15,.,CAWSVGGLHHQPQHF,TGTGCCTGGAGTGTAGGAGGTCTGCACCATCAGCCCCAGCATTTT
TRBJ1-4,.,TRBV28,18,.,CASSTYLRTFGGNEKLFF,TGTGCCAGCAGCACCTATCTCCGGACATTTGGGGGGAATGAAAAACTGTTTTTT
TRBJ1-2,TRBD1,TRBV9,12,few,CASSPGGYGYTF,TGTGCCAGCAGCCCAGGGGGCTATGGCTACACCTTC
TRBJ2-5,.,TRBV29-1,11,.,CSVDGGETQYF,TGCAGCGTTGACGGGGGAGAGACCCAGTACTTC
TRBJ2-5,TRBD2,TRBV5-1,14,.,CASSKTSVQETQYF,TGCGCCAGCAGCAAGACTAGCGTACAAGAGACCCAGTACTTC
TRBJ2-7,TRBD1,TRBV27,15,.,CASSPGQGNAYEQYF,TGTGCCAGCAGTCCCGGACAGGGGAACGCCTACGAGCAGTACTTC
TRBJ2-1,.,TRBV10-1,15,.,CASSADSISYNEQFF,TGCGCCAGCAGTGCGGACTCCATCTCCTACAATGAGCAGTTCTTC
TRBJ1-2,TRBD1,TRBV10-3,14,.,CAISEGQGDYGYTF,TGTGCCATCAGTGAAGGACAGGGCGACTATGGCTACACCTTC
TRBJ2-1,TRBD1,TRBV6-5,11,.,CASRGQVGQFF,TGTGCCAGCAGGGGACAGGTCGGGCAGTTCTTC
TRBJ2-3,TRBD2,TRBV4-1,16,.,CASSLQTSGGRDTQYF,TGCGCCAGCAGCCTGCAGACTAGCGGGGGGCGGGATACGCAGTATTTT
TRBJ2-7,.,TRBV11-2,12,.,CASSLGGGEQYF,TGTGCCAGCAGCTTAGGCGGCGGCGAGCAGTACTTC
TRBJ1-1,.,TRBV19,12,.,CASSTGLTEAFF,TGTGCCAGTAGTACCGGACTCACTGAAGCTTTCTTT
TRBJ2-3,TRBD2,TRBV28,15,.,CASSPHSGGKDTQYF,TGTGCCAGCAGTCCACATAGCGGGGGAAAAGATACGCAGTATTTT
TRBJ1-1,.,TRBV28,12,.,CATLLYGDEAFF,TGTGCCACCCTACTCTACGGGGATGAAGCTTTCTTT
TRBJ2-2,.,TRBV4-3,15,.,CASSQDLDLFGELFF,TGCGCCAGCAGCCAAGACCTAGATCTGTTCGGGGAGCTGTTTTTT
TRBJ1-1,TRBD1,TRBV19,16,.,CASSIAPGTGDTEAFF,TGTGCCAGTAGTATAGCCCCCGGGACAGGGGACACTGAAGCTTTCTTT
TRBJ1-2,.,TRBV6-5,15,.,CASSPTGPSGYGYTF,TGTGCCAGCAGTCCGACAGGCCCCTCAGGGTATGGCTACACCTTC
TRBJ1-5,.,TRBV10-3,14,.,CAISTGSGNQPQHF,TGTGCCATCAGTACCGGGTCTGGGAATCAGCCCCAGCATTTT
TRBJ1-1,TRBD1,TRBV30,12,few,CAWSVGSGGSFF,TGTGCCTGGAGTGTAGGGTCAGGGGGTTCTTTCTTT
TRBJ1-1,TRBD1,TRBV7-8,15,.,CASSFSGGSGGEAFF,TGTGCCAGCAGCTTTTCAGGGGGCTCTGGAGGTGAAGCTTTCTTT
TRBJ2-5,TRBD2,TRBV5-1,17,.,CASRAGTSGGARETQYF,TGCGCCAGCAGAGCCGGGACTAGCGGGGGGGCTAGAGAGACCCAGTACTTC
TRBJ2-4,.,TRBV20-1,14,.,CSASGGLGKNIQYF,TGCAGTGCTAGTGGCGGGTTGGGCAAAAACATTCAGTACTTC
TRBJ1-4,.,TRBV19,14,once,CASSLTGLNEKLFF,TGTGCCAGTAGTCTGACAGGTCTCAATGAAAAACTGTTTTTT
TRBJ1-1,.,TRBV5-6,17,.,CASSFVIKQGLGTEAFF,TGTGCCAGCAGCTTCGTTATCAAACAGGGCCTAGGCACTGAAGCTTTCTTT
TRBJ1-1,.,TRBV6-2/TRBV6-3,14,once,CASSYLGWNTEAFF,TGTGCCAGCAGTTACCTCGGGTGGAACACTGAAGCTTTCTTT
TRBJ1-1,.,TRBV3-1/TRBV3-2,14,.,CASSQEGGNTEAFF,TGTGCCAGCAGCCAAGAAGGGGGGAACACTGAAGCTTTCTTT
TRBJ1-2,TRBD1,TRBV6-6,14,.,CASSFPGQELGYTF,TGTGCCAGCAGTTTTCCGGGACAGGAATTAGGCTACACCTTC
TRBJ2-1,TRBD2,TRBV18,17,.,CASSRLGSGGPYNEQFF,TGTGCCAGCTCCAGGCTAGGGAGCGGGGGCCCCTACAATGAGCAGTTCTTC
TRBJ1-2,.,TRBV6-5,15,.,CAISDSATPNYGYTF,TGTGCCATCTCCGACAGCGCTACCCCTAACTATGGCTACACCTTC
TRBJ2-5,.,TRBV5-1,16,.,CASSLGPWGERETQYF,TGCGCCAGCAGCTTGGGCCCGTGGGGGGAGCGGGAGACCCAGTACTTC
TRBJ1-1,.,TRBV18,15,once,CASSPPSAQRTEAFF,TGTGCCAGCTCACCACCGTCGGCCCAGCGTACTGAAGCTTTCTTT
TRBJ2-1,.,TRBV7-7,16,.,CASSPTPPYFYNEQFF,TGTGCTAGCAGCCCTACTCCTCCCTACTTCTACAATGAGCAGTTCTTC
TRBJ2-3,TRBD2,TRBV9,16,.,CASTVGLAGGTDTQYF,TGTGCCAGCACCGTGGGGCTAGCGGGGGGCACAGATACGCAGTATTTT
TRBJ2-7,.,TRBV4-3,16,.,CASSQSLPDSSYEQYF,TGCGCCAGCAGCCAATCACTACCGGACAGCTCCTACGAGCAGTACTTC
TRBJ1-3,TRBD1,TRBV19,15,.,CASSQTGTAVNTIYF,TGTGCCAGTAGTCAAACCGGGACAGCGGTCAACACCATATATTTT
TRBJ2-7,TRBD2,TRBV5-6,16,.,CASSPRTSGSSYEQYF,TGTGCCAGCAGCCCACGGACTAGCGGGAGCTCCTACGAGCAGTACTTC
TRBJ2-7,TRBD2,TRBV6-5,15,few,CASSYGTSGTYEQYF,TGTGCCAGCAGTTACGGCACTAGCGGCACCTACGAGCAGTACTTC
TRBJ2-7,.,TRBV28,14,.,CASSLYGVSYEQYF,TGTGCCAGCAGTTTATACGGGGTCTCCTACGAGCAGTACTTC
TRBJ1-3,TRBD1,TRBV28,15,.,CASSSDRVVGNTIYF,TGTGCCAGCAGCTCCGACAGGGTGGTAGGAAACACCATATATTTT
TRBJ2-1,TRBD2,TRBV13,13,.,CASSSSGRTEQFF,TGTGCCAGCAGCTCCTCCGGGAGGACTGAGCAGTTCTTC
TRBJ1-4,TRBD1,TRBV6-5,13,.,CATRGTANEKLFF,TGTGCCACCAGGGGGACAGCTAATGAAAAACTGTTTTTT
TRBJ1-1,TRBD1,TRBV28,13,.,CASSGQGALGAFF,TGTGCCAGCAGCGGACAGGGGGCGTTGGGAGCTTTCTTT
TRBJ1-1,TRBD1,TRBV5-5,14,.,CASSFRDSHTEAFF,TGTGCCAGCAGCTTCAGGGACAGTCACACTGAAGCTTTCTTT
TRBJ1-4,.,TRBV7-2,13,.,CASSLGTNEKLFF,TGTGCCAGCAGCTTGGGGACAAATGAAAAACTGTTTTTT
TRBJ1-5,TRBD1,TRBV18,15,.,CASSPSTGGGQPQHF,TGTGCCAGCTCACCGTCGACAGGGGGAGGTCAGCCCCAGCATTTT